This T cell receptor beta chain was observed in a study of cytomegalovirus exposure and HLA in healthy donors. Details on this clone: Antigen: not known.

13 Jbeta primers and 60 Vbeta primers were used for the PCR. The method was immunoSEQ multiplex PCR; TCRdb's version includes in-frame clones alone and lacks a portion of them. The table shows about 100,000 clones, with over 75% occurring only once. It was healthy bone marrow donors who served as donors. Despite likely unrecorded immune exposures, the donors were nominally healthy at the time of sampling. The CDR3 runs to 14 residues. Germline V gene lookup returns CDR1 SGHDN and CDR2 FVKESK. Germline trimming cut 6 bases from V and 2 bases from J; bases unmatched to any gene: 7. Study findings and constraints: Researchers counted 164 TCR beta chains as cytomegalovirus-associated. Another analysis was done later, and it associated more than 15,000 TCR beta sequences with HLA alleles at 0.05 false discovery rate.

Sequencing used PBMCs. V usage is TRBV14 and J usage is TRBJ2-7; 7 nucleotides align to TRBD1. The TCR comes from a man aged 50-60 years in good health and CMV-seropositive. CDR3 coding DNA: TGTGCCAGCAGGAGGACAGGTCGAACCTACGAGCAGTACTTC. It is translated as CASRRTGRTYEQYF.